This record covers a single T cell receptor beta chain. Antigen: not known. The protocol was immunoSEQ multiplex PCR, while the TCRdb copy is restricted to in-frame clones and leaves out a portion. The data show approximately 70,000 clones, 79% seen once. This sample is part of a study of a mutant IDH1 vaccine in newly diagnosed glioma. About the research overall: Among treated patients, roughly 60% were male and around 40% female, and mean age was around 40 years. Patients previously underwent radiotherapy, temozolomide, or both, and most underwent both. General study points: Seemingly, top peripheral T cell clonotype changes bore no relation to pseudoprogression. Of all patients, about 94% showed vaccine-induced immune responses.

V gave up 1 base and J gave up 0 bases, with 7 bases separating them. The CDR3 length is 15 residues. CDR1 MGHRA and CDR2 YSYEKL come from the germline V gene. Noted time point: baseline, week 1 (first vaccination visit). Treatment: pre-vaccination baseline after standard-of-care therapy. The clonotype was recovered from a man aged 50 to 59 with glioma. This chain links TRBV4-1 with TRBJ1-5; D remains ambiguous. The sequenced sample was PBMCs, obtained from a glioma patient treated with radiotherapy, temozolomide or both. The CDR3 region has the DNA TGCGCCAGCAGCCAAGGAGGGAATAGCAATCAGCCCCAGCATTTT. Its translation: CASSQGGNSNQPQHF.